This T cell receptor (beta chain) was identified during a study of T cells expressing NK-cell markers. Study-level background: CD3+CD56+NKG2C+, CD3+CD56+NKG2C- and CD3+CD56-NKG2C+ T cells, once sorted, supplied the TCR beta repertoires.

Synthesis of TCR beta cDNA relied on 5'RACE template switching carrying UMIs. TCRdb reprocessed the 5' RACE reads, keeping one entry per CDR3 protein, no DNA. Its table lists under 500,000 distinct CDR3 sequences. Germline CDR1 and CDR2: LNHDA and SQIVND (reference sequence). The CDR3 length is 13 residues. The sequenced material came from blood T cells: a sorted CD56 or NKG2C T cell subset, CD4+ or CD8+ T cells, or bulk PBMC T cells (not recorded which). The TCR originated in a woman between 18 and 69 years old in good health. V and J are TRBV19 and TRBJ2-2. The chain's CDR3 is CASSIQDTGELFF. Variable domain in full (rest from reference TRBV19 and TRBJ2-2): DGGITQSPKYLFRKEGQNVTLSCEQNLNHDAMYWYRQDPGQGLRLIYYSQIVNDFQKGDIAEGYSVSREKKESFPLTVTSAQKNPTAFYLCASSIQDTGELFFGEGSRLTVL.